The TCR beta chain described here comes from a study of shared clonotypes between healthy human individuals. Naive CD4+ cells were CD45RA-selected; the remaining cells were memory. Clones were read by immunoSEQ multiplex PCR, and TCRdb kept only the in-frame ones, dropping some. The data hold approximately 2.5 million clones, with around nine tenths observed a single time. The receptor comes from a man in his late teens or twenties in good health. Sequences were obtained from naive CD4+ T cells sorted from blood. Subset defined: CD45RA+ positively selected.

CDR3 amino acids: CASSLGGIGQPQHF. The CDR3 DNA sequence: TGCGCCAGCAGCTTGGGTGGTATAGGTCAGCCCCAGCATTTT. The gene calls are TRBV5-1 and TRBJ1-5; D remains ambiguous. CDR1 is SGHRS and CDR2 is YFSETQ in the germline V gene. This CDR3 has 14 amino acids. Trimming left V 0 bases short and J 6 bases short, with 10 bases between.